The 7 T cell receptor beta chains below were found in one sample sequenced in a study of blood T cell repertoires in COVID-19. The repertoire was sequenced with immunoSEQ multiplex PCR; TCRdb's copy has only in-frame clones and lacks some. This table has around 63,000 clones, around 84% appearing once. Sample: peripheral blood. The receptors were gathered from a man aged 60 to 75 with acute or convalescent COVID-19.

V usage is TRBV10-3 and J usage is TRBJ1-1, with D hard to call. V was clipped by 5 bases and J by 1 base, with 11 bases between them. Germline values: CDR1 ENHRY, CDR2 SYGVKD. The CDR3 consists of 14 residues. CDR3 sequence reads: CAISPIDTNTEAFF. In nucleotides, the CDR3 is TGTGCCATCAGTCCGATCGACACGAACACTGAAGCTTTCTTT.

This clone came up a few times. The genes are TRBV29-1 and TRBJ1-2; D may be TRBD1 (5 bases). The CDR3 extends over 11 amino acids. Trimming pared 6 bases from V and 4 bases from J, leaving 9 bases between. From germline, CDR1 is SQVTM and CDR2 ANQGSEA. The CDR3 DNA sequence: TGCAGCGTGTATGACAGCTATGGCTACACCTTC. Its translation: CSVYDSYGYTF. Drawing the rest from reference TRBV29-1 and TRBJ1-2, the complete variable domain is SAVISQKPSRDICQRGTSLTIQCQVDSQVTMMFWYRQQPGQSLTLIATANQGSEATYESGFVIDKFPISRPNLTFSTLTVSNMSPEDSSIYLCSVYDSYGYTFGSGTRLTVV.

V and J are TRBV13 and TRBJ2-2; the D gene is possibly TRBD1 (8 bases). Germline-derived CDR1 and CDR2 are PRHDT and FYEKMQ (reference sequence). The CDR3 length is 18 residues. V shed 3 bases and J shed 5 bases, with 22 bases lying between them. Here the CDR3 reads CASSFRDRHRGGTGELFF. In nucleotides, the CDR3 is TGTGCCAGCAGCTTTAGAGACCGCCACAGGGGGGGGACCGGGGAGCTGTTTTTT.

The chain has TRBV7-6 and TRBJ2-3; a possible D gene is TRBD2 (6 bases). Germline CDR1 reads SGHVS; CDR2 reads FNYEAQ. This CDR3 region has 16 residues. Trimming pared 1 base from V and 0 bases from J, leaving 11 bases between. The CDR3 DNA follows: TGTGCCAGCAGCTTAGTTGGCGGGGCTAGCACAGATACGCAGTATTTT. Its protein is CASSLVGGASTDTQYF.

This chain links TRBV6-5 with TRBJ2-5, with 9 bases aligning to TRBD2. The junction had 6 bases not matched to a gene; V was cut back by 5 bases and J by 2 bases. The CDR3 is 15 amino acids. CDR1 and CDR2 (germline): MNHEY, SVGAGI. DNA for the CDR3: TGTGCCAGCAGTCCGACTAGCGGATTACAAGAGACCCAGTACTTC. Translated: CASSPTSGLQETQYF.

This sequence joins TRBV6-5 and TRBJ2-1; D perhaps matches TRBD2 (6 bases). CDR3 length: 15 amino acids. V lost 2 bases to trimming and J lost 7 bases, with 15 bases between them. Germline CDR1 is MNHEY and CDR2 is SVGAGI. CDR3 nucleotide sequence: TGTGCCAGCAGTTACAGTCTGCGGGGTGGTAATGAGCAGTTCTTC. As protein: CASSYSLRGGNEQFF.

This rearrangement joins TRBV3-1 (or the pseudogene TRBV3-2) to TRBJ2-2; D may be TRBD1 (5 bases). The V end lost 6 bases, the J end lost 5 bases, and 16 bases lay between the germline ends. This CDR3 has 15 residues. CDR1 and CDR2 (germline): LGHDT, YNNKEL (reference sequence). Written as DNA, the CDR3 is TGTGCCAGCAGATTCCGTTGGGGCCAGACCGGGGAGCTGTTTTTT. As protein: CASRFRWGQTGELFF.